The 9 T cell receptor beta chains reported below all come from one sample, sequenced in a study of blood T cells in healthy people across ages. Combining a sample-barcoded 5' primer with a J-beta primer mix, a second PCR ran for 7 to 11 cycles. TCRdb used MiXCR to reprocess the 5' RACE reads, holding one entry per CDR3 protein. The data contain around 650,000 distinct CDR3 sequences, about 30% of them singletons. The sequencing input was blood. The receptors originated from a woman aged 80 or older in good health.

This clonotype was observed many times. The rearrangement uses TRBV5-1 and TRBJ2-7, with 7 bases identical to TRBD2. Germline assignment: CDR1 SGHRS and CDR2 YFSETQ. Trimming cost V 4 bases and J 0 bases; bases outside gene matches: 13. This CDR3 has 17 amino acids. In nucleotides, the CDR3 is TGCGCCAGCAGCATGGCCCAGGGTCGGGGGGACTCCTACGAGCAGTACTTC. It translates to CASSMAQGRGDSYEQYF.

In this sample, this clonotype turned up many times. This chain links TRBV29-1 with TRBJ2-3; no clear D. V lost 5 bases, J lost 1 base, and 10 bases lay in between. Germline-derived CDR1 and CDR2 are SQVTM and ANQGSEA. This CDR3 region has 13 residues. This chain's CDR3 is CSVHPGGTDTQYF. In nucleotides, the CDR3 is TGCAGCGTTCACCCTGGGGGCACAGATACGCAGTATTTT.

This sequence joins TRBV28 and TRBJ2-5; D gene ambiguous. V lost 5 bases and J 5 bases, leaving 9 bases between the germline ends. This CDR3 comprises 12 residues. The germline CDR1 and CDR2 sequences are MDHEN and SYDVKM. In nucleotides, the CDR3 is TGTGCCAGCAGTCCCTGGAAGGAGACCCAGTACTTC. Translating it yields CASSPWKETQYF. Full variable domain (rest looked up from reference TRBV28 and TRBJ2-5): DVKVTQSSRYLVKRTGEKVFLECVQDMDHENMFWYRQDPGLGLRLIYFSYDVKMKEKGDIPEGYSVSREKKERFSLILESASTNQTSMYLCASSPWKETQYFGPGTRLLVL.

In its sample, this clonotype was seen many times. This chain joins TRBV19 and TRBJ2-3; 7 bases fit TRBD1. The CDR3 spans 19 residues. Germline CDR1 LNHDA, CDR2 SQIVND (reference sequence). V trimming: 6 bases; J trimming: 0 bases; junction bases outside the gene matches: 18. As DNA, the CDR3 is TGTGCCAGTAGATTTTTACGCTCCGGGACAGAAACTAGCACAGATACGCAGTATTTT. This encodes CASRFLRSGTETSTDTQYF. Full variable domain (rest looked up from reference TRBV19 and TRBJ2-3): DGGITQSPKYLFRKEGQNVTLSCEQNLNHDAMYWYRQDPGQGLRLIYYSQIVNDFQKGDIAEGYSVSREKKESFPLTVTSAQKNPTAFYLCASRFLRSGTETSTDTQYFGPGTRLTVL.

This clonotype was found many times. V gene TRBV15 combines with J gene TRBJ2-7, with no clear D. Germline V gives CDR1 LNHNV, CDR2 YYDKDF (reference sequence). CDR3 length: 12 amino acids. Trimming removed 5 bases at V and 6 bases at J, with 11 bases between. The DNA for the CDR3 is TGTGCCACCAGCCGATCGGTGGGCGAGCAGTACTTC. Encoded protein: CATSRSVGEQYF.

The V call is TRBV6-1, the J call TRBJ2-7, with 7 nucleotides matching TRBD1. CDR3 length: 14 residues. Germline V lookup: CDR1 MNHNS, CDR2 SASEGT. V lost 7 bases, J lost 0 bases, and 6 bases stayed unmatched. The CDR3 bases are TGTGCCAGCAAGAGGGGACAGTCCTCCTACGAGCAGTACTTC. Translated: CASKRGQSSYEQYF.

A note on this clonotype: This clone may be a read error of a much larger clone one base away. V is TRBV10-3 and J is TRBJ1-2; 8 bases agree with TRBD1. CDR3 length equals 14 residues. J gave up 2 bases and V 11 bases, and 10 bases lay outside the gene matches. Germline lookup yields CDR1 ENHRY and CDR2 SYGVKD. This CDR3 is CAVTGTGINYGYTF. The CDR3 region has the DNA TGTGCCGTCACTGGGACAGGAATCAACTATGGCTACACCTTC.

This clonotype was seen at least ten times. V is TRBV20-1 and J is TRBJ2-2, with D perhaps assigned TRBD1 or TRBD2 (5 bases each). V was cut by 4 bases and J by 5 bases, with 14 bases left in between. In germline, CDR1 is DFQATT, CDR2 SNEGSKA (reference sequence). This CDR3 region has 14 residues. The CDR3 DNA sequence: TGCAGTGCTACCCCCGGGGCCGGTACCGGGGAGCTGTTTTTT. Protein sequence: CSATPGAGTGELFF.

The sample holds many counts of this clonotype. The CDR3 loop reads CSVRTLEAFF. DNA for the CDR3: TGCAGCGTCCGCACCCTTGAAGCTTTCTTT. The chain uses TRBV29-1 and TRBJ1-1, with D hard to call. V was shortened by 6 bases and J by 7 bases, with 9 bases between the two germline ends. This CDR3 has 10 amino acids. Germline CDR1 reads SQVTM; CDR2 reads ANQGSEA.